The rows below give T cell receptor beta chains drawn from one sample of a study of cytomegalovirus exposure and HLA in healthy donors. Profiled with immunoSEQ multiplex PCR; TCRdb holds only in-frame clones, not every one. The table includes 150,000 to 200,000 clones, around two thirds detected once. The sample consisted of PBMCs. Receptors were obtained from a young man in good health and CMV-seropositive. Each CDR3 is given with its conserved first and last residue. D genes are given only for firm matches. Clone size appears in some rows only: once, few, many, or a class for an expanded clone.

size	V	J	D	CDR3	DNA
.	TRBV4-2	TRBJ2-7	TRBD2	CASSQVLAGTRLF	TGTGCCAGCAGCCAAGTTCTAGCGGGAACCCGGCTGTTC
.	TRBV5-1	TRBJ2-3	.	CASSGKAGRGSTDTQYF	TGCGCCAGCAGCGGTAAAGCGGGCCGTGGGAGCACAGATACGCAGTATTTT
.	TRBV19	TRBJ2-7	TRBD1	CASSAQPGQRIYEQYF	TGTGCCAGTAGCGCCCAGCCGGGACAGAGAATCTACGAGCAGTACTTC
.	TRBV2	TRBJ2-3	TRBD2	CAIQTSGTDTQYF	TGTGCCATACAGACTAGCGGCACAGATACGCAGTATTTT
.	TRBV11-2	TRBJ1-2	TRBD1	CASSFLGQTYGYTF	TGTGCCAGCAGTTTTTTGGGACAGACCTATGGCTACACCTTC
few	TRBV30	TRBJ2-5	TRBD2	CAWKSGRAGETQYF	TGTGCCTGGAAGAGCGGGAGGGCCGGAGAGACCCAGTACTTC
.	TRBV2	TRBJ2-2	.	CASSVLGTHIGELFF	TGTGCCAGCAGTGTTCTAGGCACTCACATCGGGGAGCTGTTTTTT
.	TRBV11-2	TRBJ2-7	.	CASSGDTGITYEQYF	TGTGCCAGCAGCGGGGATACAGGGATTACCTACGAGCAGTACTTC
.	TRBV6-5	TRBJ1-4	.	CASSQSGGVGEKLFF	TGTGCCAGCAGTCAGAGTGGGGGGGTAGGGGAAAAACTGTTTTTT
.	TRBV28	TRBJ1-1	TRBD1	CASSLVRGLPPRAEAFF	TGTGCCAGCAGTTTAGTAAGGGGGCTCCCCCCGAGGGCTGAAGCTTTCTTT
.	TRBV7-9	TRBJ1-4	TRBD1	CASSTRTGIGEKLFF	TGTGCCAGCAGCACCCGGACAGGGATAGGTGAAAAACTGTTTTTT
.	TRBV11-2	TRBJ2-7	TRBD2	CASRGRAGLAYEQYF	TGTGCCAGCAGGGGGCGAGCGGGGCTGGCCTACGAGCAGTACTTC
.	TRBV15	TRBJ1-5	.	CATSRDAAGNQPQHF	TGTGCCACCAGCAGAGATGCGGCGGGTAATCAGCCCCAGCATTTT
.	TRBV6-1	TRBJ1-2	.	CASSEYLGTSSNYGYTF	TGTGCCAGCAGTGAATATCTTGGGACAAGTTCTAACTATGGCTACACCTTC
.	TRBV4-1	TRBJ1-1	.	CASSQDPGADSGTEAFF	TGCGCCAGCAGCCAAGACCCAGGGGCGGATTCAGGTACTGAAGCTTTCTTT
.	TRBV5-1	TRBJ2-7	TRBD1	CASSRDRRYEQYF	TGCGCCAGCAGCCGGGACAGGCGTTACGAGCAGTACTTC
.	TRBV13	TRBJ2-5	.	CASSPTLLGLETQYF	TGTGCCAGCAGTCCGACCTTACTAGGTTTAGAGACCCAGTACTTC
.	TRBV6-5	TRBJ2-7	TRBD2	CASTPTSGHSYEQYF	TGTGCCAGCACCCCAACTAGCGGGCACTCCTACGAGCAGTACTTC
.	TRBV4-1	TRBJ1-2	.	CASSQPYRGAKGYTF	TGCGCCAGCAGCCAACCTTATAGGGGCGCGAAGGGCTACACCTTC
.	TRBV28	TRBJ2-7	.	CASNTMGARDEQYF	TGTGCCAGCAACACAATGGGGGCGCGGGACGAGCAGTACTTC
few	TRBV5-5	TRBJ1-2	.	CASSFYDGVGYGYTF	TGTGCCAGCAGCTTTTACGACGGGGTTGGCTATGGCTACACCTTC
once	TRBV18	TRBJ1-1	.	CASSPAVTPNTEAFF	TGTGCCAGCTCACCAGCCGTTACACCGAACACTGAAGCTTTCTTT
.	TRBV30	TRBJ1-5	.	CAWSVLGRAQHF	TGTGCCTGGAGTGTACTGGGCCGAGCCCAGCATTTT
.	TRBV5-4	TRBJ2-3	TRBD2	CASSLWTSGADTQYF	TGTGCCAGCAGCTTATGGACTAGCGGGGCAGATACGCAGTATTTT
few	TRBV5-1	TRBJ1-3	TRBD1	CASSARDRDSGNTIYF	TGCGCCAGCAGCGCCCGGGACAGGGATTCAGGAAACACCATATATTTT
.	TRBV30	TRBJ1-4	.	CAWSVGTSYAKLFF	TGTGCCTGGAGTGTGGGGACATCGTATGCAAAACTGTTTTTT
.	TRBV18	TRBJ1-4	TRBD1	CASSPQGFNEKLFF	TGTGCCAGCTCGCCACAGGGGTTTAATGAAAAACTGTTTTTT
few	TRBV6-5	TRBJ2-7	.	CASSYFGRSEQYF	TGTGCCAGCAGTTACTTTGGGAGGTCCGAGCAGTACTTC
once	TRBV6-1	TRBJ2-7	TRBD1	CASKWGQGDEQYF	TGTGCCAGCAAGTGGGGACAGGGGGACGAGCAGTACTTC
few	TRBV11-3	TRBJ2-3	TRBD1	CASSYPTGIDTDTQYF	TGTGCCAGCAGCTACCCGACAGGGATCGACACAGATACGCAGTATTTT
.	TRBV7-9	TRBJ1-5	.	CASSEDWGDQPQHF	TGTGCCAGCAGCGAAGATTGGGGGGATCAGCCCCAGCATTTT
.	TRBV7-2	TRBJ1-2	.	CASSERTPANYGYTF	TGTGCCAGCAGCGAGAGGACACCGGCTAACTATGGCTACACCTTC
.	TRBV7-9	TRBJ2-2	TRBD2	CASSLLAGGTGELFF	TGTGCCAGCAGCTTACTAGCGGGAGGGACCGGGGAGCTGTTTTTT
.	TRBV6-5	TRBJ2-3	.	CASSYGGGTDTQYF	TGTGCCAGCAGTTACGGAGGGGGCACAGATACGCAGTATTTT
few	TRBV27	TRBJ2-1	TRBD1	CASSGGRNEQFF	TGTGCCAGCTCAGGGGGTAGGAATGAGCAGTTCTTC
.	TRBV19	TRBJ2-7	.	CASSIQVSSYEQYF	TGTGCCAGTAGTATCCAGGTGAGCTCCTACGAGCAGTACTTC
.	TRBV7-2	TRBJ2-1	.	CASSLAGYEQFF	TGTGCCAGCAGCCTTGCGGGGTATGAGCAGTTCTTC
.	TRBV7-3	TRBJ2-6	TRBD1	CASSDPGQGPGANVLTF	TGTGCCAGCAGCGATCCGGGACAGGGACCTGGGGCCAACGTCCTGACTTTC
.	TRBV5-1	TRBJ2-1	TRBD2	CASSPDPSGGYNEQFF	TGCGCCAGCAGCCCTGATCCTAGCGGAGGATACAATGAGCAGTTCTTC
few	TRBV11-2	TRBJ2-3	.	CASSLVLELSTDTQYF	TGTGCCAGCAGCTTAGTACTAGAGCTGAGCACAGATACGCAGTATTTT